The 7 T cell receptor beta chains listed next were all sequenced from one sample in a study of blood T cell repertoires in COVID-19. Profiling relied on immunoSEQ multiplex PCR, and the TCRdb table lists in-frame clones only, not all of them. The table has around 62,000 clones, over 75% seen once. Material: peripheral blood. The source is a man between 50 and 59 years old with acute or convalescent COVID-19.

The chain recombines TRBV18 with TRBJ1-3, with 7 positions matching TRBD1. CDR1 is KGHSH, CDR2 LQKENI, per germline. Germline trimming cut 6 bases from V and 1 base from J; bases unmatched to any gene: 6. The CDR3 loop spans 15 amino acids. CDR3 in amino acids: CASSIQTGSGNTIYF. The CDR3 nucleotides read TGTGCCAGCTCCATACAGACAGGGTCTGGAAACACCATATATTTT.

The chain recombines TRBV2 with TRBJ2-6; 8 bases align to TRBD2. Germline lookup yields CDR1 SNHLY and CDR2 FYNNEI. This CDR3 region has 17 residues. With 11 bases clipped from V and 4 bases from J, the junction kept 16 bases outside the gene matches. As DNA, the CDR3 is TGTGCCGATTCAGCGGGGGCCCCAGGTGGGGGGGCCAACGTCCTGACTTTC. Encoded protein: CADSAGAPGGGANVLTF.

The gene calls are TRBV10-2 and TRBJ1-2, with 7 bases fitting TRBD1. The CDR3 runs 13 residues. J lost 6 bases, V lost 4 bases, and 5 bases had no gene match. Per the germline V gene, CDR1 is WSHSY and CDR2 is SAAADI. CDR3 region: CASSAGQEHGYTF. In DNA form, the CDR3 reads TGCGCCAGCAGTGCCGGACAGGAGCATGGCTACACCTTC.

This chain connects TRBV5-4 to TRBJ2-3; TRBD2 agrees at 10 bases. V shed 4 bases and J 0 bases; nucleotides not matched to a gene: 8. The CDR3 is made up of 17 amino acids. Germline V gene data show CDR1 as SGHNT and CDR2 as YYREEE (reference sequence). CDR3 region: CASSQDSGGSSTDTQYF. In nucleotides, the CDR3 is TGTGCCAGCAGCCAGGATAGCGGGGGGTCTAGCACAGATACGCAGTATTTT.

The chain uses TRBV7-2 and TRBJ2-1; maybe TRBD2 (5 bases). V was clipped by 5 bases and J by 7 bases, with 18 bases between them. The germline V gene encodes CDR1 SGHTA and CDR2 FQGNSA. There are 15 residues in the CDR3. The CDR3 nucleotides read TGTGCCAGCAGCCCTGCGGCGCGGCGAGGGAATGAGCAGTTCTTC. Protein: CASSPAARRGNEQFF.

The J gene is TRBJ2-5, the V gene TRBV7-7, with 11 nucleotides matching TRBD1. Germline V CDR1 and CDR2: SSHAT, FNYEAQ (reference sequence). V was pared by 3 bases and J by 5 bases, with 8 bases of the junction left unmatched. CDR3 size: 16 residues. The CDR3 bases are TGTGCCAGCAGCTTTGGTTCGGGACAGGGGGACGAGACCCAGTACTTC. This encodes CASSFGSGQGDETQYF.

The CDR3 DNA sequence: TGTGCCACCAGCAGAGTGTTATCCGCTAGAGAAGAGACCCAGTACTTC. Translating it yields CATSRVLSAREETQYF. The V call is TRBV15, the J call TRBJ2-5; D is undetermined. Looked up from germline, CDR1 is LNHNV and CDR2 is YYDKDF (reference sequence). The CDR3 has 16 residues. Trimming took 1 base from V and 3 from J, leaving 15 bases between them.